The entry below gives a single T cell receptor (beta chain) sequence along with its context. Its cognate antigen is unknown. The CDR3 contains 13 residues. CDR1 and CDR2 from the germline V gene are MNHNS and SASEGT. J lost 5 bases, V lost 3 bases, and 3 bases had no gene match. This specimen belongs to a study of OX40 agonist ivuxolimab in advanced cancers. Study-wide points: With doses of 0.1 to 3.0 mg/kg, CD4+ and CD8+ blood T cells had undergone clonal expansion by week 6.

Sequenced by immunoSEQ multiplex PCR; TCRdb stores in-frame clones only, minus some. This sample has more than 35,000 clones, with nearly 90% found just once. This chain joins TRBV6-1 and TRBJ2-7, with 8 bases identical to TRBD1. This clonotype was obtained from an adult with an advanced solid tumor such as melanoma, head and neck, liver or kidney cancer. Sample: CD4+ or CD8+ T cells sorted from blood, taken in a trial of the OX40 agonist ivuxolimab. The CDR3 DNA sequence: TGTGCCAGCAGTGAGACAGGGGCCCACGAGCAGTACTTC. It is translated as CASSETGAHEQYF.